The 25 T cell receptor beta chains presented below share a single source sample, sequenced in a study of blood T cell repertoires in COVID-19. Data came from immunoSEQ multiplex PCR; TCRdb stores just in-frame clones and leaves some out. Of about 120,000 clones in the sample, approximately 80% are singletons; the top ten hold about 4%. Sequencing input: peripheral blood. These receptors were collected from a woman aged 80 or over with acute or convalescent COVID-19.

CDR3 bases: TGTGCCAGCAGCCCAGGGTGGGGATCTGGAAACACCATATATTTT. This gives the protein CASSPGWGSGNTIYF. The chain recombines TRBV9 with TRBJ1-3, with D possibly TRBD1 on 5 matching bases. Germline V gene data show CDR1 as SGDLS and CDR2 as YYNGEE. V gave up 4 bases and J gave up 1 base, with 12 bases separating them. This CDR3 has 15 residues.

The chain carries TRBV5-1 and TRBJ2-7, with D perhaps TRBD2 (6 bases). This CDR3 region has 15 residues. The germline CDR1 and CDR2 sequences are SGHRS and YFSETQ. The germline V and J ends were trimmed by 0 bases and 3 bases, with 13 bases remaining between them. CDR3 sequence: CASSLAGVAGYEQYF. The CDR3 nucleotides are TGCGCCAGCAGCTTGGCGGGGGTGGCAGGCTACGAGCAGTACTTC.

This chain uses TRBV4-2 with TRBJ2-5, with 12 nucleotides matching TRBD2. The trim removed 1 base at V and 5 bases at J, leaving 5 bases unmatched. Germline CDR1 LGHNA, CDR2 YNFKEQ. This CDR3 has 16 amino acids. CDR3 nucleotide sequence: TGTGCCAGCAGCCAAGCTAGACTAGCGGGAGTCGAGACCCAGTACTTC. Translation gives CASSQARLAGVETQYF.

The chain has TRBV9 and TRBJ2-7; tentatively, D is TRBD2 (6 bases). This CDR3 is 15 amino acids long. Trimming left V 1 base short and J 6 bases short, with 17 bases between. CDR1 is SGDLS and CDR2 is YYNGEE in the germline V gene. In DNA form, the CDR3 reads TGTGCCAGCAGCGTAAATTTTTGGGACGGGAGCGAGCAGTACTTC. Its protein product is CASSVNFWDGSEQYF.

The CDR3 DNA follows: TGTGCCAGCAGCGCAGGGCGAACTGGCTACACCTTC. Amino acids: CASSAGRTGYTF. The rearrangement uses TRBV7-9 and TRBJ1-2; a weak D match, TRBD1 (5 bases). The germline V gene encodes CDR1 SEHNR and CDR2 FQNEAQ (reference sequence). This CDR3 is built from 12 residues. V shed 5 bases and J shed 7 bases, with 11 bases lying between them.

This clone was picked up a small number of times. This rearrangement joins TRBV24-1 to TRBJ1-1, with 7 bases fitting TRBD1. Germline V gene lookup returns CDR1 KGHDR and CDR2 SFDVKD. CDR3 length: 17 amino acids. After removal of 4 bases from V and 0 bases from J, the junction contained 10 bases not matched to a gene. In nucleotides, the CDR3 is TGTGCCACCAGTGAAGGAAGTCAGGGGGAGATGAACACTGAAGCTTTCTTT. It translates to CATSEGSQGEMNTEAFF.

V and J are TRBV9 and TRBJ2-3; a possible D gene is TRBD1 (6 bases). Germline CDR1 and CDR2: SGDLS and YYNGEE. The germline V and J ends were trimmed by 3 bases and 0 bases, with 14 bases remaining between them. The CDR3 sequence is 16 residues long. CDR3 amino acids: CASSALGHVSTDTQYF. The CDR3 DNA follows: TGTGCCAGCAGCGCCTTGGGACACGTTAGCACAGATACGCAGTATTTT.

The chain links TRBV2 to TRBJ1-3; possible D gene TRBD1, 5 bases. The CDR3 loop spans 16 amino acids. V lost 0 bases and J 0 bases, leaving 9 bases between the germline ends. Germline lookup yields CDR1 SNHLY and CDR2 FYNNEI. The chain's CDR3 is CASSEAGGSSGNTIYF. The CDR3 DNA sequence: TGTGCCAGCAGTGAAGCGGGGGGGAGCTCTGGAAACACCATATATTTT.

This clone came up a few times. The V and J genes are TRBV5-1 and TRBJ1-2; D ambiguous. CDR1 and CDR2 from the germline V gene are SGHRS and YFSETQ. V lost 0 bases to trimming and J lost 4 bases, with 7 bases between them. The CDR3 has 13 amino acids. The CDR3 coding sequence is TGCGCCAGCAGCTTGGAGCCCCTCTATGGCTACACCTTC. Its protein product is CASSLEPLYGYTF.

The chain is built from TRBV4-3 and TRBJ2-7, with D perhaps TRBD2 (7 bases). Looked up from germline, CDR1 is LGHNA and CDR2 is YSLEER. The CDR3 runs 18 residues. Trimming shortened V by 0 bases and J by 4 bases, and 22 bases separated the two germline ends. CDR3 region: CASSQDPLGAGVMYEQYF. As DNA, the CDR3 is TGCGCCAGCAGCCAAGACCCTCTGGGGGCGGGAGTTATGTACGAGCAGTACTTC.

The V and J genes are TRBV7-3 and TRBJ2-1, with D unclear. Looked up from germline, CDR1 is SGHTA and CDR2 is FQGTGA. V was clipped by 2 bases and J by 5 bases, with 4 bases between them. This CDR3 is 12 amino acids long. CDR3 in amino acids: CASSLYNNEQFF. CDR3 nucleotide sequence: TGTGCCAGCAGCTTATACAACAATGAGCAGTTCTTC. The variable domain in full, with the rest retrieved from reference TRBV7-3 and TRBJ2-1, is GAGVSQTPSNKVTEKGKYVELRCDPISGHTALYWYRQSLGQGPEFLIYFQGTGAADDSGLPNDRFFAVRPEGSVSTLKIQRTERGDSAVYLCASSLYNNEQFFGPGTRLTVL.

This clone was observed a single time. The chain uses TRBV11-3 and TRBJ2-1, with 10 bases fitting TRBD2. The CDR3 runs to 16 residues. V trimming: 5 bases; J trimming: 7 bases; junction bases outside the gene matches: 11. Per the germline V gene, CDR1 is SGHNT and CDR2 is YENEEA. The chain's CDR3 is CASSPSSGGALNEQFF. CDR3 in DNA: TGTGCCAGCAGCCCCTCGAGCGGGGGGGCGCTGAATGAGCAGTTCTTC.

CDR3 nucleotides: TGTGCCTGGAGGACGGGGGTCAACACCGGGGAGCTGTTTTTT. Translating it yields CAWRTGVNTGELFF. The rearrangement links TRBV30 to TRBJ2-2, with D perhaps TRBD2 (6 bases). V lost 3 bases, J lost 2 bases, and 10 bases lay in between. The germline V gene encodes CDR1 GTSNPN and CDR2 SVGIG (reference sequence). The length of the CDR3 is 14 residues.

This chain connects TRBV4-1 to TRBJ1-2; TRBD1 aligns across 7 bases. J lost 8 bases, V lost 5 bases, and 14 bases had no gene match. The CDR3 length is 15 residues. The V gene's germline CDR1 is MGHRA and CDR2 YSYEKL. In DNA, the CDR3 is TGCGCCAGCAGCATTGACAGGGTCAATAGCCGCGGCTACACCTTC. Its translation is CASSIDRVNSRGYTF.

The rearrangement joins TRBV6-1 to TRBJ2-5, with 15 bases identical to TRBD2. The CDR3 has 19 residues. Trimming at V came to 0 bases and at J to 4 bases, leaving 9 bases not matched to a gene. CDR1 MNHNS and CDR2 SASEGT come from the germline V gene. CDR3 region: CASSEARTSGGVALETQYF. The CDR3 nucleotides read TGTGCCAGCAGTGAAGCGCGGACTAGCGGGGGGGTGGCTTTAGAGACCCAGTACTTC.

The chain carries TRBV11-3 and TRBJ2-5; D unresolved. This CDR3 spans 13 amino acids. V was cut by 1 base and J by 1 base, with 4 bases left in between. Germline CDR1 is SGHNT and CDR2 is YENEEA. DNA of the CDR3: TGTGCCAGCAGCTTAGCGGTCCAAGAGACCCAGTACTTC. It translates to CASSLAVQETQYF.

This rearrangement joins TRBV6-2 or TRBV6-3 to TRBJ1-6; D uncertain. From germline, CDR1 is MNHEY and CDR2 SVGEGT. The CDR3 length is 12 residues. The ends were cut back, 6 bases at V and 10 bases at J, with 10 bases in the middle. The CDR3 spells CASSRGRSPLHF. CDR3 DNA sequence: TGTGCCAGCAGCCGAGGGAGGTCACCCCTCCACTTT.

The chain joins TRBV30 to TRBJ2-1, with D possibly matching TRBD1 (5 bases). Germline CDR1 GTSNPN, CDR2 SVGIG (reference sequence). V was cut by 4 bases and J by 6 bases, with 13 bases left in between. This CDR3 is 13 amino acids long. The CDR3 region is CAWKGQGRNEQFF. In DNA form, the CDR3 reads TGTGCCTGGAAAGGGCAGGGTCGCAATGAGCAGTTCTTC. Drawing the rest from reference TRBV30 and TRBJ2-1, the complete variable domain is SQTIHQWPATLVQPVGSPLSLECTVEGTSNPNLYWYRQAAGRGLQLLFYSVGIGQISSEVPQNLSASRPQDRQFILSSKKLLLSDSGFYLCAWKGQGRNEQFFGPGTRLTVL.

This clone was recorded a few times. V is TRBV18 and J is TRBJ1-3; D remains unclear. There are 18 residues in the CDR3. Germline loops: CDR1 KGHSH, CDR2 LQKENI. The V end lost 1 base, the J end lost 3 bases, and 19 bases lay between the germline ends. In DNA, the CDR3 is TGTGCCAGCTCACCACGTGGCCTGGGTACTATCGGTGGAAACACCATATATTTT. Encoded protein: CASSPRGLGTIGGNTIYF.

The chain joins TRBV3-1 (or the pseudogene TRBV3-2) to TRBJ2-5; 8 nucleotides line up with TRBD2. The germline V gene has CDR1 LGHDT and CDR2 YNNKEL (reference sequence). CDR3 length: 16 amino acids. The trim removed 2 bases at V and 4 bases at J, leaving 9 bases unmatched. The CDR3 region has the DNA TGTGCCAGCAGCCAACGGCGTCTAGCGGGCATAGAGACCCAGTACTTC. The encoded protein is CASSQRRLAGIETQYF.

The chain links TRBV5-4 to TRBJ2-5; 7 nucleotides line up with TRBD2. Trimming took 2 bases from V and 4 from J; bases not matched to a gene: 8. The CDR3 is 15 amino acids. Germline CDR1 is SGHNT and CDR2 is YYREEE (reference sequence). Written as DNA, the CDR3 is TGTGCCAGCAGCTTTCGGGCGGGAGATTCAGAGACCCAGTACTTC. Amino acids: CASSFRAGDSETQYF.

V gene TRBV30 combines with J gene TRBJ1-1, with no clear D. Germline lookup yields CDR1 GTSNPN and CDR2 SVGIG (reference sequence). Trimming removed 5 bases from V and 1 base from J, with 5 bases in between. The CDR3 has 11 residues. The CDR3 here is CAWYRNTEAFF. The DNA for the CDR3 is TGTGCCTGGTACAGGAACACTGAAGCTTTCTTT.

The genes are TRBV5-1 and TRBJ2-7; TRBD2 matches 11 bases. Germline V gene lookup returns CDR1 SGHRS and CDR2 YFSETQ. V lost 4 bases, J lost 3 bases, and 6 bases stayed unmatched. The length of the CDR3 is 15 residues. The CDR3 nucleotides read TGCGCCAGCAGCCCTGGGACTAGCGGCCTCTACGAGCAGTACTTC. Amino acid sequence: CASSPGTSGLYEQYF.

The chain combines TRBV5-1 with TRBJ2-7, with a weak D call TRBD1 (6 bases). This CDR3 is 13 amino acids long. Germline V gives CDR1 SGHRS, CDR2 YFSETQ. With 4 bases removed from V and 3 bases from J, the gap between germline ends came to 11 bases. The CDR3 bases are TGCGCCAGCAGCCCAGGGGACAACTACGAGCAGTACTTC. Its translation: CASSPGDNYEQYF.

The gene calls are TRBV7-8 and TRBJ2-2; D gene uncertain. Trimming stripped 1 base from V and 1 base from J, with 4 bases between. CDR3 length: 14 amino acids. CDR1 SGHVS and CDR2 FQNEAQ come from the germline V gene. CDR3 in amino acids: CASSLGQNTGELFF. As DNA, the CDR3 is TGTGCCAGCAGCTTAGGACAGAACACCGGGGAGCTGTTTTTT.